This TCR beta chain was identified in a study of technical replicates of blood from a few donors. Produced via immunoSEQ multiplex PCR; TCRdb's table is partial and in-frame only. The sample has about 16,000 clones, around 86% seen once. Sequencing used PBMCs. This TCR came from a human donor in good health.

CDR3 in amino acids: CASSLHRTSGSADTQYF. The CDR3 region has the DNA TGTGCCAGCAGCTTGCACCGGACTAGCGGGAGTGCAGATACGCAGTATTTT. The chain carries TRBV5-8 and TRBJ2-3; 13 bases agree with TRBD2. Losses at the gene ends were 1 base for V and 4 bases for J; bases not matched to a gene: 6. The germline V gene encodes CDR1 SGHTS and CDR2 YDEGEE. The CDR3 contains 17 residues.